This TCR beta chain stems from a study of T-cell reconstitution after alpha-beta-depleted transplantation in children. Notes on the study in general: By one year post-transplant, T-cell counts and diversity largely arose from T cells that were newly produced.

Preparation of the TCRbeta library used unique molecular identifiers. TCRdb re-called the PCR reads through MiXCR, storing one row per CDR3 protein. The sample includes under 250,000 distinct CDR3 sequences, 20% to 30% seen only once; the top ten take more than 4.5%. This clonotype showed up just once. Its target is not known. Trimming took 1 base from V and 8 from J, leaving 11 bases between them. Germline loops: CDR1 MDHEN, CDR2 SYDVKM. This CDR3 has 13 residues. The chain uses TRBV28 and TRBJ1-2; D remains ambiguous. This specimen was PBMCs, mostly from graft donor cells, taken 360 days after TCRalphabeta/CD19-depleted stem cell transplant. The clonotype comes from a female patient aged 2-10 years who had a stem cell transplant for congenital amegakaryocytic thrombocytopenia, so the T cells may come from the graft donor. CDR3 protein: CASSLYPSGGYTF. Here the CDR3 DNA reads TGTGCCAGCAGTTTATACCCGTCCGGAGGCTACACCTTC.